These 6 T cell receptor beta chains originate from one sample sequenced in a study of early T cells in non-severe SARS-CoV-2 infection. TCRdb processed the 5' RACE reads anew with MiXCR; each CDR3 protein has one entry. Found here are nearly 9,500 distinct CDR3 sequences, about 5% of them singletons; the top ten hold around 9.7%. Source material: whole blood. The receptors stem from an adult who was a healthcare worker with PCR-confirmed SARS-CoV-2 infection or an uninfected control (not recorded which).

By sample fraction, this clonotype is medium-sized (0.01 to 0.1%). V is TRBV7-8 and J is TRBJ2-7; 11 bases agree with TRBD2. V gave up 3 bases and J gave up 9 bases; unmatched junction bases: 13. This CDR3 contains 16 residues. Germline assignment: CDR1 SGHVS and CDR2 FQNEAQ. CDR3 DNA: TGTGCCAGCAGCTTGGGGTTAGAACTAGCGGGAGTGAGGCAGTACGTC. Translated: CASSLGLELAGVRQYV.

This clonotype was observed many times. The chain recombines TRBV30 with TRBJ1-2; D call uncertain. This CDR3 spans 13 amino acids. V was trimmed by 2 bases and J by 2 bases, leaving 9 bases between them. CDR1 and CDR2 from the germline V gene are GTSNPN and SVGIG (reference sequence). The CDR3 nucleotides read TGTGCCTGGAGTCCCTCACTAAACTATGGCTACACCTTC. Its protein is CAWSPSLNYGYTF.

This clonotype was detected ten times or more. V is TRBV12-3 or TRBV12-4 and J is TRBJ2-2, with TRBD1 matching over 10 bases. V shed 5 bases, J shed 6 bases, and the junction held 6 bases outside the gene matches. This CDR3 spans 15 amino acids. The CDR3 spells CASSPRDRGPGELFF. CDR3 DNA sequence: TGTGCCAGCAGTCCCCGGGACAGGGGCCCCGGGGAGCTGTTTTTT.

This clonotype is classed as medium-sized. V and J are TRBV27 and TRBJ1-1, with unresolved D. Trimming shortened V by 4 bases and J by 4 bases, and 10 bases separated the two germline ends. The CDR3 is made up of 13 amino acids. The germline V gene encodes CDR1 MNHEY and CDR2 SMNVEV (reference sequence). The CDR3, as DNA: TGTGCCAGCAGTTCCGGTCTGGGCACTGAAGCTTTCTTT. Protein: CASSSGLGTEAFF.

This clonotype was seen repeatedly, ten times or more. V gene TRBV30 combines with J gene TRBJ1-5; D remains ambiguous. Trimming took off 1 base at V and 0 bases at J, with 13 bases between the two ends. Germline CDR1 GTSNPN, CDR2 SVGIG (reference sequence). CDR3 length equals 16 residues. The CDR3 region is CAWSAYRGSSNQPQHF. The DNA of the CDR3 is TGTGCCTGGAGTGCCTACCGGGGATCTAGCAATCAGCCCCAGCATTTT.

This clonotype was counted many times. The chain is built from TRBV7-6 and TRBJ2-7; 7 nucleotides agree with TRBD1. This CDR3 contains 15 residues. Unmatched junction bases numbered 10, after V lost 3 bases and J lost 5 bases. The germline CDR1 and CDR2 sequences are SGHVS and FNYEAQ. As DNA, the CDR3 is TGTGCCAGCAGCTTCATCCCCTACAGGGGTGACGAGCAGTACTTC. Its protein product is CASSFIPYRGDEQYF.